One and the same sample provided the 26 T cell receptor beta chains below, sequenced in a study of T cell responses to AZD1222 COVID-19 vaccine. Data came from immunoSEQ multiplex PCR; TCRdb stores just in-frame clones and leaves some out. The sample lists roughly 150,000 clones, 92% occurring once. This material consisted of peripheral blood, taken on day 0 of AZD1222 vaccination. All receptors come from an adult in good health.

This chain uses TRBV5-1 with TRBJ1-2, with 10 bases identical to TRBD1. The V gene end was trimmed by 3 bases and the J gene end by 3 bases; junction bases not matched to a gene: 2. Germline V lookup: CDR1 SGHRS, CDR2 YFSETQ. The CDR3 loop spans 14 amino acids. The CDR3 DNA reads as TGCGCCAGCAGCTATGGACAGGGGGACTATGGCTACACCTTC. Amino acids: CASSYGQGDYGYTF.

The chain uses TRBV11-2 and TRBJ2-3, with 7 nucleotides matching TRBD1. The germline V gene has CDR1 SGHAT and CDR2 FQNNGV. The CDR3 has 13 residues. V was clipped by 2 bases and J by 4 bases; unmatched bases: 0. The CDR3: CASSLQGADTQYF. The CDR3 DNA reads TGTGCCAGCAGCTTACAGGGGGCAGATACGCAGTATTTT.

CDR3 coding DNA: TGTGCCAGCAGGGGCGGCCGCACTGAAGCTTTCTTT. Translation gives CASRGGRTEAFF. The chain uses TRBV6-5 and TRBJ1-1, with D uncertain. Germline V gene data show CDR1 as MNHEY and CDR2 as SVGAGI. The CDR3 sequence is 12 residues long. The ends were cut back, 6 bases at V and 4 bases at J, with 9 bases in the middle.

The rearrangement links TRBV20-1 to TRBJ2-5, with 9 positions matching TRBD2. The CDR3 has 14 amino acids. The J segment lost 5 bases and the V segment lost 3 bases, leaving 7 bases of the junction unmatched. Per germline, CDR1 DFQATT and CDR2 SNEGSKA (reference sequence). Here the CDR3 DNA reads TGCAGTGCTAGTCTAGCGGGGAGGGGGGAGACCCAGTACTTC. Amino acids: CSASLAGRGETQYF.

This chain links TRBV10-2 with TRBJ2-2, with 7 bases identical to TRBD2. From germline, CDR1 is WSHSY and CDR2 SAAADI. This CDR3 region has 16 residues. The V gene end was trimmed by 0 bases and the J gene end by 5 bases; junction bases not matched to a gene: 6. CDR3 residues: CASSESGTTGTGELFF. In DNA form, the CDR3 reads TGCGCCAGCAGTGAGTCCGGGACTACCGGAACCGGGGAGCTGTTTTTT.

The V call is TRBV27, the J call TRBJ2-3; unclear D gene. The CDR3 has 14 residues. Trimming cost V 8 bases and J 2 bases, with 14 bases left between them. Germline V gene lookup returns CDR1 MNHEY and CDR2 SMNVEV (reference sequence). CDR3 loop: CASRIPDLTDTQYF. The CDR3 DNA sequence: TGTGCCAGCCGAATCCCCGACCTCACAGATACGCAGTATTTT.

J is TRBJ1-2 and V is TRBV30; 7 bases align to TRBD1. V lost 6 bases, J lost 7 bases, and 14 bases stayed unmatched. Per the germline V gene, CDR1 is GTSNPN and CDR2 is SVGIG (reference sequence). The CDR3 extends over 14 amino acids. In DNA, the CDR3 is TGTGCCTGCGACAGGGAGTGGGGTACGAGTGGCTACACCTTC. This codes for CACDREWGTSGYTF.

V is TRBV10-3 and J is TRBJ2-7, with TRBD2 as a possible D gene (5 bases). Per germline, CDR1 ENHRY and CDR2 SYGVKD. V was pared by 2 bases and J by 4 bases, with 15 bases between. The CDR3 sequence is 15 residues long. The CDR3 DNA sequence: TGTGCCATCAGTGAGGGTACCACTAGTGGGTACGAGCAGTACTTC. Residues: CAISEGTTSGYEQYF.

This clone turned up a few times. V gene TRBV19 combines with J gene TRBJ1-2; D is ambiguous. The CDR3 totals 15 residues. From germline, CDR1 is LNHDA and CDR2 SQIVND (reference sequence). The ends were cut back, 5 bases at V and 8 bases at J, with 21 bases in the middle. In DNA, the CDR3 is TGTGCCAGTAGTCCGAGAGGTCCCTCCGAAAGGGGCTACACCTTC. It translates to CASSPRGPSERGYTF.

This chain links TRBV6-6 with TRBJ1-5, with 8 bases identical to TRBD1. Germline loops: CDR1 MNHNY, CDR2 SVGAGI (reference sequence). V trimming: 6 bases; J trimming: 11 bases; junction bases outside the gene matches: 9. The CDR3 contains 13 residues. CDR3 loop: CASSQGTGRAQHF. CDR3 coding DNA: TGTGCCAGCAGCCAGGGGACAGGTAGGGCCCAGCATTTT.

The CDR3 sequence: CASSATGGPYEQYF. CDR3 nucleotides: TGTGCCAGCAGCGCGACAGGTGGTCCCTACGAGCAGTACTTC. This sequence joins TRBV7-9 and TRBJ2-7; weak D call: TRBD1 (6 bases). CDR3 size: 14 residues. Trimming removed 5 bases at V and 2 bases at J, with 13 bases between. CDR1 is SEHNR, CDR2 FQNEAQ, per germline (reference sequence).

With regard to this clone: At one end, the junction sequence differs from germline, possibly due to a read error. This chain's CDR3 is CASSLESGTGEQYF. In nucleotides, the CDR3 is TGTGCTAGCAGCTTAGAAAGCGGGACGGGCGAGCAGTACTTC. V gene TRBV7-7 combines with J gene TRBJ2-7, with 7 bases that match TRBD2. The CDR3 consists of 14 residues. Germline CDR1 and CDR2: SSHAT and FNYEAQ (reference sequence).

CDR3 in amino acids: CASSYRDRNYEQYF. DNA of the CDR3: TGTGCCAGCAGCTACCGGGACAGAAACTACGAGCAGTACTTC. This chain connects TRBV13 to TRBJ2-7; 7 bases are a match to TRBD1. The germline V gene encodes CDR1 PRHDT and CDR2 FYEKMQ (reference sequence). V trimming: 4 bases; J trimming: 3 bases; junction bases outside the gene matches: 6. The CDR3 extends over 14 amino acids.

The CDR3: CASRWTSGSPSYNEQFF. The DNA of the CDR3 is TGCGCCAGCCGCTGGACTAGCGGGAGTCCTTCCTACAATGAGCAGTTCTTC. This chain connects TRBV5-1 to TRBJ2-1, with TRBD2 identical over 13 bases. Losses at the gene ends were 7 bases for V and 1 base for J; bases not matched to a gene: 8. This CDR3 has 17 amino acids. The germline V gene encodes CDR1 SGHRS and CDR2 YFSETQ. The full variable domain, completed using reference TRBV5-1 and TRBJ2-1, is KAGVTQTPRYLIKTRGQQVTLSCSPISGHRSVSWYQQTPGQGLQFLFEYFSETQRNKGNFPGRFSGRQFSNSRSEMNVSTLELGDSALYLCASRWTSGSPSYNEQFFGPGTRLTVL.

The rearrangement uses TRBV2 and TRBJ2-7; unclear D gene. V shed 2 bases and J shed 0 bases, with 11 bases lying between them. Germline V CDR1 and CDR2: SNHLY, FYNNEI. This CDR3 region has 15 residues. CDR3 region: CASSEFRRASYEQYF. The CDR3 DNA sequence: TGTGCCAGCAGTGAATTCCGACGGGCCTCCTACGAGCAGTACTTC.

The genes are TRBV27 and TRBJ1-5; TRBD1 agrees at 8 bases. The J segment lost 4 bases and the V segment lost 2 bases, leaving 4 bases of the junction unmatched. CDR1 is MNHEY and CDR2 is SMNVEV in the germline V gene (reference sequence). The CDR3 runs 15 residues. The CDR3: CASSLGQGVNQPQHF. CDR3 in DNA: TGTGCCAGCAGTTTAGGACAGGGAGTTAATCAGCCCCAGCATTTT.

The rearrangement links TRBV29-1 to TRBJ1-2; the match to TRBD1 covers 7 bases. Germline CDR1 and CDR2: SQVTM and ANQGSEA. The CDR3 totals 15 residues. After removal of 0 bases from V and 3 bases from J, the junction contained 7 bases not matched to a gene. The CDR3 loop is CSVEDPGQTYYGYTF. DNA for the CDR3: TGCAGCGTTGAAGATCCGGGACAGACCTACTATGGCTACACCTTC.

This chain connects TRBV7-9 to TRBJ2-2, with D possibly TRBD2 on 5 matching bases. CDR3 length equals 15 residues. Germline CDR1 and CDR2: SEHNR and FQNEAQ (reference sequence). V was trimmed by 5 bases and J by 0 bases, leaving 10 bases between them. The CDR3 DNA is TGTGCCAGCAGCGCCTCAGCGGCGAACACCGGGGAGCTGTTTTTT. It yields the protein CASSASAANTGELFF.

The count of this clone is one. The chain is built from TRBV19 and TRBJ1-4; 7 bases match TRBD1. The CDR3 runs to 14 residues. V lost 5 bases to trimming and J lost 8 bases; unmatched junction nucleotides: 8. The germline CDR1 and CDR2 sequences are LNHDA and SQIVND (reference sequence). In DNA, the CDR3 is TGTGCCAGTAGTCGACAGGGTCGGAAAGAAAAACTGTTTTTT. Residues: CASSRQGRKEKLFF.

CDR3 bases: TGTGCCAGCAGCCCACTATTGCACGGGGAGCTGTTTTTT. It encodes CASSPLLHGELFF. The chain carries TRBV7-9 and TRBJ2-2, with unresolved D. CDR3 length: 13 amino acids. V lost 5 bases and J lost 7, with 11 bases in between. The germline V gene encodes CDR1 SEHNR and CDR2 FQNEAQ (reference sequence).

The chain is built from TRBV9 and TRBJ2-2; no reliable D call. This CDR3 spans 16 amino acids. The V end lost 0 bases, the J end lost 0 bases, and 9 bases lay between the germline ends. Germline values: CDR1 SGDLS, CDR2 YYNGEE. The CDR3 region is CASSVGPSPNTGELFF. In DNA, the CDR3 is TGTGCCAGCAGCGTAGGACCCTCTCCGAACACCGGGGAGCTGTTTTTT.

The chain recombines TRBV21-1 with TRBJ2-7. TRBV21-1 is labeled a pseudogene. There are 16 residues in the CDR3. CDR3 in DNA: TGTGCCAGCAGCAAAGAGGGGGGACACTTCTCCTACGAGCAGTACTTC. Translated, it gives CASSKEGGHFSYEQYF.

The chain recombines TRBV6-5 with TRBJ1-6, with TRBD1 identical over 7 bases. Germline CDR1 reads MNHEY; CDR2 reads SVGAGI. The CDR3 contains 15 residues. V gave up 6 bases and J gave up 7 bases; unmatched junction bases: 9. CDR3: CASRDRQGLNSPLHF. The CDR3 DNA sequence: TGTGCCAGCAGAGACAGACAGGGTCTAAATTCACCCCTCCACTTT.

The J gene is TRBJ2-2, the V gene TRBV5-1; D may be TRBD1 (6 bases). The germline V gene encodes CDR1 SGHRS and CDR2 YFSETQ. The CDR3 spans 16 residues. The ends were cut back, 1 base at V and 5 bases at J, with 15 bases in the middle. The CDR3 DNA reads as TGCGCCAGCAGCTTGACCTCCAGGGGACGGACCGGGGAGCTGTTTTTT. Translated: CASSLTSRGRTGELFF.

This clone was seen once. This CDR3 is CASSYFGLAGGELFF. The DNA of the CDR3 is TGTGCCAGCAGTTACTTTGGGCTAGCGGGAGGGGAGCTGTTTTTT. The chain has TRBV6-2 or TRBV6-3 and TRBJ2-2; 9 bases are shared with TRBD2. J was trimmed by 8 bases and V by 1 base; bases with no gene match: 5. This CDR3 spans 15 amino acids. The germline V gene encodes CDR1 MNHEY and CDR2 SVGEGT.

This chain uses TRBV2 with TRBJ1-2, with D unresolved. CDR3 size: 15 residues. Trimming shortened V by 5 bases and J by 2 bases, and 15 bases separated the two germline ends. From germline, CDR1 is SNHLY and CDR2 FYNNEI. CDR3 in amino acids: CASSPDVHRNYGYTF. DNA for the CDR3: TGTGCCAGCAGTCCTGACGTACATAGAAACTATGGCTACACCTTC.